This is a list of T cell receptor beta chains from one sample in a study of T cell responses to AZD1222 COVID-19 vaccine. Assay: immunoSEQ multiplex PCR; the TCRdb copy retains only in-frame clones and omits some. There are about 150,000 clones in the sample; about 91% occur only once, and 3% to 4% lies in the top ten. Sample: peripheral blood, taken on day 0 of MenACWY control vaccination. These receptors were taken from an adult in good health. The CDR3 runs from the conserved cysteine through the conserved F or W. D genes are given only for firm matches. Size tells how often a clone was seen (once, few, many) or the class of an expanded clone, and some rows leave it out.

J,size,D,V,CDR3,DNA
TRBJ1-6,NA,TRBD1,TRBV2,CASSAQGASSPLHF,TGTGCCAGCAGTGCACAGGGGGCCAGTTCACCCCTCCACTTT
TRBJ1-1,NA,NA,TRBV7-2,CASSFDVLVNTEAFF,TGTGCCAGCAGCTTCGATGTTTTGGTGAACACTGAAGCTTTCTTT
TRBJ2-5,few,NA,TRBV29-1,CSVARGQETQYF,TGCAGCGTTGCGCGGGGACAAGAGACCCAGTACTTC
TRBJ1-5,NA,TRBD1,TRBV28,CASSLGQLNQPQHF,TGTGCCAGCAGTTTGGGACAGCTCAATCAGCCCCAGCATTTT
TRBJ1-5,NA,NA,TRBV12-3/TRBV12-4,CASSSGHQPQHF,TGTGCCAGCAGTTCGGGACATCAGCCCCAGCATTTT
TRBJ2-4,NA,TRBD1,TRBV9,CASSPRTGSTDIQYF,TGTGCCAGCAGCCCGCGGACAGGGTCGACGGACATTCAGTACTTC
TRBJ1-1,NA,TRBD1,TRBV7-9,CASSLVGQPTEAFF,TGTGCCAGCAGCTTAGTGGGACAGCCCACTGAAGCTTTCTTT
TRBJ1-1,NA,NA,TRBV11-3,CASRIDSLGTEAFF,TGTGCCAGCAGGATTGACAGCTTGGGGACTGAAGCTTTCTTT
TRBJ1-5,NA,NA,TRBV30,CAWSRGAVGQPQHF,TGTGCCTGGAGCCGGGGGGCGGTTGGTCAGCCCCAGCATTTT
TRBJ1-1,NA,TRBD1,TRBV5-8,CASSLGDAGGYTEAFF,TGTGCCAGCAGCTTGGGGGATGCAGGGGGTTACACTGAAGCTTTCTTT
TRBJ1-6,NA,TRBD1,TRBV11-3,CASSPGTAVYSPLHF,TGTGCCAGCAGTCCCGGGACAGCCGTTTATTCACCCCTCCACTTT
TRBJ1-5,NA,TRBD1,TRBV3-1/TRBV3-2,CASSRNRGQGPQPQHF,TGTGCCAGCAGCCGAAACCGGGGACAGGGCCCCCAGCCCCAGCATTTT
TRBJ2-5,NA,NA,TRBV7-2,CASTNYGVVGETQYF,TGTGCCAGCACTAACTACGGGGTAGTGGGAGAGACCCAGTACTTC
TRBJ1-2,NA,NA,TRBV7-2,CASSTMGGIPNYGYTF,TGTGCCAGCAGCACAATGGGTGGCATACCTAACTATGGCTACACCTTC
TRBJ2-7,NA,NA,TRBV29-1,CSVFSPGPTGPEQYF,TGCAGCGTTTTCAGTCCGGGCCCGACAGGTCCCGAGCAGTACTTC
TRBJ2-7,NA,TRBD2,TRBV19,CASSLAVSRYEQYF,TGTGCCAGTAGCCTAGCGGTCTCCCGCTACGAGCAGTACTTC
TRBJ1-1,NA,NA,TRBV11-3,CASSLRPDRNTEAFF,TGTGCCAGCAGCCTGAGGCCCGACAGGAACACTGAAGCTTTCTTT
TRBJ1-4,NA,NA,TRBV14,CASSSRLEFNEKLFF,TGTGCCAGCAGCTCCCGGTTAGAGTTCAATGAAAAACTGTTTTTT
TRBJ2-5,NA,NA,TRBV5-8,CASSWPRFQETQYF,TGTGCCAGCAGCTGGCCGCGATTTCAGGAGACCCAGTACTTC
TRBJ1-2,NA,NA,TRBV5-5,CASSVDAGRFGYTF,TGTGCCAGCAGCGTGGATGCGGGAAGGTTTGGCTACACCTTC
TRBJ1-4,NA,TRBD1,TRBV20-1,CSAEGAEKLFF,TGCAGTGCTGAGGGGGCTGAAAAACTGTTTTTT
TRBJ1-1,NA,TRBD1,TRBV2,CASRLDRNGAFF,TGTGCCAGCAGATTGGACAGGAACGGAGCTTTCTTT
TRBJ2-5,NA,NA,TRBV6-6,CASSYSISETQYF,TGTGCCAGCAGTTACTCGATTTCGGAGACCCAGTACTTC
TRBJ1-2,NA,NA,TRBV12-3/TRBV12-4,CASSFADGYGYTF,TGTGCCAGCAGTTTTGCAGACGGCTATGGCTACACCTTC
TRBJ1-5,once,TRBD1,TRBV27,CASRPLGTDGQPQHF,TGTGCCAGCCGCCCCCTGGGGACAGACGGACAGCCCCAGCATTTT
TRBJ2-7,NA,TRBD1,TRBV7-2,CASRLGQGSGEQYF,TGTGCCAGCAGGCTAGGACAGGGTTCCGGCGAGCAGTACTTC
TRBJ1-1,NA,NA,TRBV6-2/TRBV6-3,CASSYPRGSAVTEAFF,TGTGCCAGCAGTTACCCGCGGGGCAGTGCCGTCACTGAAGCTTTCTTT
TRBJ2-4,NA,NA,TRBV3-1/TRBV3-2,CASSLAAAKNIQYF,TGTGCCAGCAGCCTAGCGGCAGCCAAAAACATTCAGTACTTC
TRBJ1-1,NA,NA,TRBV5-6,CASSFYNTEAFF,TGTGCCAGCAGCTTCTACAACACTGAAGCTTTCTTT
TRBJ1-5,few,NA,TRBV7-8,CASSLPGGLKPQHF,TGTGCCAGCAGCTTACCGGGGGGGCTAAAGCCCCAGCATTTT
TRBJ1-2,NA,NA,TRBV5-5,CASSLDMDGYTF,TGTGCCAGCAGCTTGGATATGGATGGCTACACCTTC
TRBJ1-5,NA,NA,TRBV6-5,CASSNGQGHQPQHF,TGTGCCAGCAGCAACGGCCAGGGGCATCAGCCCCAGCATTTT
TRBJ1-1,NA,TRBD1,TRBV10-3,CAISAGTANTEAFF,TGTGCCATCAGTGCAGGGACAGCGAACACTGAAGCTTTCTTT
TRBJ2-1,NA,NA,TRBV4-1,CASSQPPNQDPHNEQFF,TGCGCCAGCAGCCAACCTCCTAATCAGGATCCCCACAATGAGCAGTTCTTC
TRBJ1-2,NA,NA,TRBV5-6,CASSLRPTRSNYGYTF,TGTGCCAGCAGCTTGCGGCCGACCCGCTCTAACTATGGCTACACCTTC
TRBJ2-1,NA,NA,TRBV24-1,CATSDSTVGREQFF,TGTGCCACCAGTGATTCCACCGTTGGGCGTGAGCAGTTCTTC
TRBJ1-6,NA,TRBD1,TRBV6-5,CASTRDRDSPLHF,TGTGCCAGCACCCGGGACAGGGATTCACCCCTCCACTTT
TRBJ1-1,NA,TRBD1,TRBV14,CASSFYHRGGEAFF,TGTGCCAGCAGCTTCTACCACAGGGGTGGTGAAGCTTTCTTT
TRBJ1-1,NA,TRBD1,TRBV10-3,CAIGSTGRNTEAFF,TGTGCCATCGGCTCGACAGGGCGCAACACTGAAGCTTTCTTT
TRBJ1-5,NA,NA,TRBV2,CASDYGVWQPQHF,TGTGCCAGCGATTACGGGGTATGGCAGCCCCAGCATTTT
TRBJ1-1,few,NA,TRBV27,CASSLRVPNTEAFF,TGTGCCAGCAGTCTCCGGGTCCCGAACACTGAAGCTTTCTTT
TRBJ1-2,few,TRBD1,TRBV7-2,CASSFLDRGENYGYTF,TGTGCCAGCAGCTTCCTAGACAGGGGAGAAAACTATGGCTACACCTTC
TRBJ1-4,NA,NA,TRBV19,CASPMGSHEKLFF,TGTGCCAGCCCTATGGGGAGCCATGAAAAACTGTTTTTT
TRBJ2-1,NA,NA,TRBV7-3,CASSLERGNEQFF,TGTGCCAGCAGCTTAGAGAGGGGGAATGAGCAGTTCTTC
TRBJ2-6,NA,NA,TRBV30,CAVDSTGTGANVLTF,TGTGCAGTGGACTCAACAGGGACTGGGGCCAACGTCCTGACTTTC
TRBJ2-3,once,TRBD1,TRBV5-1,CASSTSGDRVTDTQYF,TGCGCCAGCAGCACTTCGGGGGACAGGGTAACAGATACGCAGTATTTT
TRBJ1-1,NA,NA,TRBV18,CASSPQAARADTEAFF,TGTGCCAGCTCACCACAAGCGGCGCGGGCAGACACTGAAGCTTTCTTT
TRBJ2-7,NA,NA,TRBV28,CASRPLVLRGRSYEQYF,TGTGCCAGCAGGCCCCTAGTGTTGCGGGGCCGCTCCTACGAGCAGTACTTC
TRBJ2-3,NA,NA,TRBV19,CASSKEPSTDTQYF,TGTGCCAGTAGTAAAGAACCTAGCACAGATACGCAGTATTTT